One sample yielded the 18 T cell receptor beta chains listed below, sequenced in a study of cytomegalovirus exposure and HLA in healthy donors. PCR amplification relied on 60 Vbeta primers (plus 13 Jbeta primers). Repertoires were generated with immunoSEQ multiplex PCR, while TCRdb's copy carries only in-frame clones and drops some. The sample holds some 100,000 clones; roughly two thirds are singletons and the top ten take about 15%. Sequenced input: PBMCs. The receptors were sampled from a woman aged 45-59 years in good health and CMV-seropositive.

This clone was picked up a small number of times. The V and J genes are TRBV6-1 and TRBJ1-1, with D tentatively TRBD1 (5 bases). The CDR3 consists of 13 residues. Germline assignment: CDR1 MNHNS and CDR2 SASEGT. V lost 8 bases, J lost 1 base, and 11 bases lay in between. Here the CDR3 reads CASLIRANTEAFF. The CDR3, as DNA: TGTGCCAGCCTGATCAGGGCGAACACTGAAGCTTTCTTT.

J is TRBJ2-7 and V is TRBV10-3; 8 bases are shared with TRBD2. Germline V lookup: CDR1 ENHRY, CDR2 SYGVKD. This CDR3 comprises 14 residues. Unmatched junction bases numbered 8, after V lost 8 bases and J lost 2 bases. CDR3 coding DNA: TGTGCCATCCGGGCGGGAGGATATGCCTACGAGCAGTACTTC. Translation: CAIRAGGYAYEQYF.

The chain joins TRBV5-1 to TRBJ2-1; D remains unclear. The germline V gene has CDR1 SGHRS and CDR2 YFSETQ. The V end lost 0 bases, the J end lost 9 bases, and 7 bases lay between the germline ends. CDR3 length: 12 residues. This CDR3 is CASSLELTEQFF. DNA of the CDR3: TGCGCCAGCAGCTTGGAACTAACTGAGCAGTTCTTC.

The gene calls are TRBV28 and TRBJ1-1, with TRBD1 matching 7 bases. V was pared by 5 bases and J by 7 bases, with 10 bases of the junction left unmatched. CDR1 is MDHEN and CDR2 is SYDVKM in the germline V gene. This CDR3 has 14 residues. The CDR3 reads CASSPFDRVLEAFF. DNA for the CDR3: TGTGCCAGCAGTCCCTTTGACAGGGTTCTTGAAGCTTTCTTT. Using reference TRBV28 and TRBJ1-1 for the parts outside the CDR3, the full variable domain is DVKVTQSSRYLVKRTGEKVFLECVQDMDHENMFWYRQDPGLGLRLIYFSYDVKMKEKGDIPEGYSVSREKKERFSLILESASTNQTSMYLCASSPFDRVLEAFFGQGTRLTVV.

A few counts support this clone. CDR3: CASSVGTSGQETQYF. The DNA of the CDR3 is TGCGCCAGCAGTGTAGGGACTAGCGGACAAGAGACCCAGTACTTC. The J gene is TRBJ2-5, the V gene TRBV10-1; 11 bases fit TRBD2. CDR3 length equals 15 residues. Per germline, CDR1 WNHNN and CDR2 SYGVQD (reference sequence). V was pared by 4 bases and J by 2 bases, with 3 bases of the junction left unmatched.

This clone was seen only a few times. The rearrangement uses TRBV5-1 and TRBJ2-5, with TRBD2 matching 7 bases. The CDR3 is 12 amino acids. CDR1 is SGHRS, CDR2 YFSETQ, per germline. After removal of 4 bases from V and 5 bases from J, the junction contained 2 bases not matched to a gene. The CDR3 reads CASSRRGETQYF. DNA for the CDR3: TGCGCCAGCAGCCGGCGGGGGGAGACCCAGTACTTC.

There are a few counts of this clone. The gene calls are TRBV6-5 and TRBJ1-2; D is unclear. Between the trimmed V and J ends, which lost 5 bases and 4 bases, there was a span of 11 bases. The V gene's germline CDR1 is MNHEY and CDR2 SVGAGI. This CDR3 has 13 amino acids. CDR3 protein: CASSTNPTYGYTF. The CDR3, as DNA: TGTGCCAGCAGTACTAATCCAACCTATGGCTACACCTTC.

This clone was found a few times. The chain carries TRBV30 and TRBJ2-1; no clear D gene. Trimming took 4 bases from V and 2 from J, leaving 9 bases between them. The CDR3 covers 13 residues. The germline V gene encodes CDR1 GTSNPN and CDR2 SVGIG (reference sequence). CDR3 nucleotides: TGTGCCTGGACCCTACAGCCCTACAATGAGCAGTTCTTC. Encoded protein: CAWTLQPYNEQFF.

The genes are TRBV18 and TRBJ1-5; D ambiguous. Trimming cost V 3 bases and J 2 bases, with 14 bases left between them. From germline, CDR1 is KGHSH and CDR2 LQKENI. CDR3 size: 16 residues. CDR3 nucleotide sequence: TGTGCCAGCTCACCCCGGGGTGGGGTAGGCAATCAGCCCCAGCATTTT. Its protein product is CASSPRGGVGNQPQHF.

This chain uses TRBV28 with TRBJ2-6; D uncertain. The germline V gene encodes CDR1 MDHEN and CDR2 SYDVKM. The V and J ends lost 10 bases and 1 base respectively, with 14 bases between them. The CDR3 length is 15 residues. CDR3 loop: CATQIQSSGANVLTF. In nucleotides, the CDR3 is TGTGCCACACAAATACAGTCTTCTGGGGCCAACGTCCTGACTTTC.

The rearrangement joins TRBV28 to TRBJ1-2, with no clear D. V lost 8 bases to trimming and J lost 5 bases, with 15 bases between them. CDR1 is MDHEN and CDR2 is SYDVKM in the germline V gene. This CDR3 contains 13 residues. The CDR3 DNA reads TGTGCCAGCCTCCCGGGCGGGATATATGGCTACACCTTC. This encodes CASLPGGIYGYTF.

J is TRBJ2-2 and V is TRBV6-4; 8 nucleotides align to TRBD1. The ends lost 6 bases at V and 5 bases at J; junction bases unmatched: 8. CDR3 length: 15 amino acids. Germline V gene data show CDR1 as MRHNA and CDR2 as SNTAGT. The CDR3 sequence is CASREFQGATGELFF. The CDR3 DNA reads TGTGCCAGCAGAGAGTTTCAGGGGGCAACCGGGGAGCTGTTTTTT.

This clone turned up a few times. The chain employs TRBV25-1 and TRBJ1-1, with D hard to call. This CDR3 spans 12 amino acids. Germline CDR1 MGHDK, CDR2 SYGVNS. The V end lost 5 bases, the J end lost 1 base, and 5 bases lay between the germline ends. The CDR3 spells CASSSGNTEAFF. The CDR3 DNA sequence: TGTGCCAGCAGTTCCGGGAACACTGAAGCTTTCTTT.

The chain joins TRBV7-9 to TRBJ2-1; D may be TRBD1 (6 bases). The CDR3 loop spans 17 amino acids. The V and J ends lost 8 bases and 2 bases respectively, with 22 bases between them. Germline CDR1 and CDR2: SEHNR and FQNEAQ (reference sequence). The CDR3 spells CASFASWTVPPYNEQFF. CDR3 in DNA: TGTGCCAGCTTTGCTTCTTGGACAGTCCCCCCCTACAATGAGCAGTTCTTC.

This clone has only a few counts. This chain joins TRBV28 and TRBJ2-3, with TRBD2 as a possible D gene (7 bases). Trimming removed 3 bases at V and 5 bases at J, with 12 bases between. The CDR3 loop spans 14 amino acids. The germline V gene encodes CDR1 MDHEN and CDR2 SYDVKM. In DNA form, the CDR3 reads TGTGCCAGCAGTTTTAGGGGGGGTCGAGATACGCAGTATTTT. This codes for CASSFRGGRDTQYF.

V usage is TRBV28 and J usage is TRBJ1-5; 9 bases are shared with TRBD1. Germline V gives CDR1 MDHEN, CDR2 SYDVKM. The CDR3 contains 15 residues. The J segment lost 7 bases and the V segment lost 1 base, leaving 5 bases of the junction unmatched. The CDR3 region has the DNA TGTGCCAGCAGTTTATCGACAGGGGGTGGACAGCCCCAGCATTTT. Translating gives CASSLSTGGGQPQHF.

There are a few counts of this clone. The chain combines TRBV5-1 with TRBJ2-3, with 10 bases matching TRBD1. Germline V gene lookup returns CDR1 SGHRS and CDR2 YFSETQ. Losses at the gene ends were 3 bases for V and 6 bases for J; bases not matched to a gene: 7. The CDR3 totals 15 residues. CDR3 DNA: TGCGCCAGCAGCTACCGGGACAGGGGTGCGGATACGCAGTATTTT. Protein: CASSYRDRGADTQYF.

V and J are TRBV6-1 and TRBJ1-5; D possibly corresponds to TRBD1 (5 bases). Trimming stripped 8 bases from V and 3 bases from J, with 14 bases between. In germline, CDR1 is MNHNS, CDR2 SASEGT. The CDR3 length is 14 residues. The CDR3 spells CASLTTVHNQPQHF. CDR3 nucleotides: TGTGCCAGCCTTACGACAGTACACAATCAGCCCCAGCATTTT.